These 8 T cell receptor beta chains share one sample of origin, sequenced in a study of spatial heterogeneity in lung cancer. TCRdb recomputed calls from the 5' RACE reads with MiXCR, one row per CDR3 protein. The table lists 24,000 or so distinct CDR3 sequences, approximately 7.2% of them singletons. The time point was: sample taken at primary tumor resection. Frozen PBMC, nontumor lung or tumor provided whole RNA, which was sequenced unsorted. The sequenced sample was PBMCs, obtained at surgery. These receptor sequences come from a male donor with early-stage non-small cell lung cancer.

This clonotype was seen repeatedly, ten times or more. CDR3 bases: TGCGCCAGCAGCTTGGGGTACACAGGGAAGGATTCACCCCTCCACTTT. Encoded protein: CASSLGYTGKDSPLHF. The J gene is TRBJ1-6, the V gene TRBV5-1; D might be TRBD1 (6 bases). In germline, CDR1 is SGHRS, CDR2 YFSETQ. The CDR3 is 16 residues long. The V end was cut by 0 bases, the J end by 8 bases, with 15 bases between.

This clonotype was observed many times. The chain is built from TRBV3-1 and TRBJ1-1; TRBD1 agrees at 10 bases. The CDR3 runs 15 residues. Germline CDR1 is LGHDT and CDR2 is YNNKEL (reference sequence). V was pared by 2 bases and J by 10 bases, with 10 bases of the junction left unmatched. This CDR3 is CASSQSGTGEVGAFF. The CDR3 bases are TGTGCCAGCAGCCAAAGTGGGACAGGGGAAGTTGGAGCTTTCTTT.

This sequence joins TRBV6-4 and TRBJ2-3; the D call may be TRBD1 or TRBD2 (5 bases each). Germline V gives CDR1 MRHNA, CDR2 SNTAGT. Trimming cost V 2 bases and J 0 bases, with 9 bases left between them. The CDR3 is 15 residues long. The CDR3 loop is CASSDEGISTDTQYF. CDR3 coding DNA: TGTGCCAGCAGTGACGAGGGGATAAGCACAGATACGCAGTATTTT.

This clonotype was observed many times. V usage is TRBV20-1 and J usage is TRBJ2-7; the match to TRBD1 covers 8 bases. J lost 6 bases, V lost 5 bases, and 15 bases had no gene match. This CDR3 has 15 residues. The germline CDR1 and CDR2 sequences are DFQATT and SNEGSKA (reference sequence). CDR3 region: CSAPDFQGAWSEQYF. The CDR3 coding sequence is TGCAGTGCTCCCGACTTTCAGGGGGCTTGGAGCGAGCAGTACTTC.

This chain connects TRBV20-1 to TRBJ1-1; D is possibly TRBD1 (5 bases). Germline V gives CDR1 DFQATT, CDR2 SNEGSKA (reference sequence). The CDR3 contains 14 residues. V shed 3 bases and J shed 5 bases, with 16 bases lying between them. The CDR3 DNA reads as TGCAGTGCTAGGGGCCAGGGTCGGTGGACTGAAGCTTTCTTT. It is translated as CSARGQGRWTEAFF.

This clonotype has more than one count but fewer than ten. The V call is TRBV20-1, the J call TRBJ2-1; TRBD2 agrees at 13 bases. This CDR3 is built from 15 residues. Looked up from germline, CDR1 is DFQATT and CDR2 is SNEGSKA (reference sequence). V dropped 0 bases and J dropped 10; count of bases not matched to a gene: 6. The CDR3 loop is CSARDVTSGGEEQFF. The CDR3 DNA sequence: TGCAGTGCTAGAGATGTCACTAGCGGGGGGGAGGAGCAGTTCTTC.

This clonotype was picked up a small number of times. The chain links TRBV20-1 to TRBJ1-2; 7 nucleotides align to TRBD1. This CDR3 has 12 residues. CDR1 and CDR2 from the germline V gene are DFQATT and SNEGSKA (reference sequence). With 4 bases clipped from V and 3 bases from J, the junction kept 2 bases outside the gene matches. CDR3 in amino acids: CSAIGGDYGYTF. The CDR3 DNA reads as TGCAGTGCTATAGGGGGCGACTATGGCTACACCTTC.

This clonotype was counted many times. The genes are TRBV19 and TRBJ1-1; a possible D gene is TRBD1 (5 bases). Trimming removed 3 bases from V and 6 bases from J, with 14 bases in between. Germline assignment: CDR1 LNHDA and CDR2 SQIVND (reference sequence). The CDR3 totals 14 residues. The CDR3 bases are TGTGCCAGTAGTATTTCGGCAGGGAGGGCTGAAGCTTTCTTT. Translating gives CASSISAGRAEAFF.